This T cell receptor beta chain was sequenced during a study of tumor-infiltrating lymphocytes in primary liver carcinoma. Study context: Patients were men and women aged 30 to 69 years. General observations from the study: With p = 0.039, the top-250-clone fraction in tumors significantly exceeded that in blood.

In germline, CDR1 is SEHNR, CDR2 FQNEAQ (reference sequence). CDR3 length: 16 residues. Turning to this clonotype: No antigen is known for it. Sequence at one end of the junction differs from germline and may be a read error.

The authors made TCR beta cDNA from approximately 500 ng total RNA with a constant-region primer. Libraries of TCR beta came from three nested multiplex PCR rounds with slightly modified ARM-PCR. Two initial PCR rounds of around 10 cycles each paired TRBV1-TRBV30 forward primers with a C-beta reverse primer. MiXCR was run by TCRdb on the multiplex PCR reads, yielding one entry per CDR3 protein. The sample has roughly 50,000 distinct CDR3 sequences, over 65% seen once. RNA and DNA were co-extracted from approximately 20-30 mg of unsorted bulk tissue. Separate regions, five per tumor, were sampled. Sequencing used liver tumor tissue from sampling region 2. Subset indicated: tumor region T2, inferior pole. This rearrangement joins TRBV7-9 to TRBJ1-3; TRBD1 might be the D (6 bases). The TCR originated in a middle-aged man with primary liver carcinoma and hepatitis B virus infection. The CDR3 loop is CASSLRDTISGNTICF. DNA for the CDR3: TGTGCCAGCAGTTTACGGGACACTATCTCTGGAAACACCATATGTTTT.